The rows below give T cell receptor beta chains drawn from one sample of a study of T-cell memory formation after mild COVID-19. TCRdb reprocessed the 5' RACE reads via MiXCR and lists one record per CDR3 protein. In the table there are roughly 350,000 distinct CDR3 sequences, 25% to 30% of which are singletons. Sequenced sample: PBMCs or a T cell subset sorted from them (not recorded which). The receptors stem from an adult woman who had mild COVID-19 (a few samples of this study predate the infection). Cell type and time point are not known. Both conserved end residues are part of each CDR3. Fields, in order: V gene, J gene, CDR3 protein.

V: TRBV12-3/TRBV12-4; J: TRBJ1-1; CDR3: CASSSYSAAEAFF
V: TRBV27; J: TRBJ1-2; CDR3: CASSFGQTDYGYTF
V: TRBV7-6; J: TRBJ2-5; CDR3: CASSLGGRGLAETQYF
V: TRBV5-1; J: TRBJ1-1; CDR3: CASSWETGDAFF
V: TRBV5-5; J: TRBJ2-2; CDR3: CASSLGDGELFF
V: TRBV29-1; J: TRBJ2-1; CDR3: CSVEHSNEQFF
V: TRBV24-1; J: TRBJ2-1; CDR3: CATIEPGYKVNEQFF
V: TRBV7-8; J: TRBJ2-7; CDR3: CASSHGPGAESYEQYF
V: TRBV6-5; J: TRBJ2-7; CDR3: CASSYSGRGTYEQYF
V: TRBV7-2; J: TRBJ2-3; CDR3: CASSLRSGASTDTQYF
V: TRBV6-5; J: TRBJ1-2; CDR3: CASSYGTGNYGYTF
V: TRBV27; J: TRBJ1-5; CDR3: CASSLSSGVGNQPQHF
V: TRBV6-2/TRBV6-3; J: TRBJ2-1; CDR3: CASIARDRVSNEQFF
V: TRBV20-1; J: TRBJ2-5; CDR3: CSARDPGVQETQYF
V: TRBV18; J: TRBJ2-7; CDR3: CASSPWDFQAYEQYF
V: TRBV27; J: TRBJ2-7; CDR3: CASSLPGTGVYEQYF
V: TRBV5-1; J: TRBJ1-2; CDR3: CASSESGTNYGYTF
V: TRBV24-1; J: TRBJ2-7; CDR3: CATSDPGIPYEQYF
V: TRBV11-2; J: TRBJ2-1; CDR3: CASSPRTSGYSYNEQFF
V: TRBV20-1; J: TRBJ2-1; CDR3: CSAEWWGGYNEQFF
V: TRBV19; J: TRBJ1-5; CDR3: CASSMDSNSNQPQHF
V: TRBV6-1; J: TRBJ2-5; CDR3: CASSDGGETQYF
V: TRBV29-1; J: TRBJ2-1; CDR3: CSVGTAIEQFF
V: TRBV7-9; J: TRBJ2-2; CDR3: CASRKRRRDTGELFF
V: TRBV7-2; J: TRBJ1-2; CDR3: CASSFVSSYGYTF
V: TRBV5-4; J: TRBJ2-3; CDR3: CASSGRSGADTQYF
V: TRBV5-4; J: TRBJ2-7; CDR3: CASSFPGQSSYEQYF